The source of this T cell receptor (beta chain) is a study of cytomegalovirus exposure and HLA in healthy donors. Study-wide context: Earlier findings included over 90 million unique TCR beta sequences obtained from 150 million to 200 million T cells.

The PCR had 60 Vbeta and 13 Jbeta primers. TCRdb's table, derived via immunoSEQ multiplex PCR, lists solely in-frame clones and lacks some. This sample carries over 150,000 clones, 60% to 80% of them seen once, and the ten largest clones take about 4.9%. In regard to this clone: The antigen is undetermined.

Regarding the study as a whole: HLA allele associations emerged for 17,000 or so TCR beta sequences in a later analysis, at 0.05 false discovery rate. There were 164 TCR beta chains listed as cytomegalovirus-associated. It is likely that the observed cluster of highly shared sequence variants was a sequencing artifact.

Sequencing was performed on PBMCs. The sequence derives from a male donor in good health and CMV-seronegative.

In nucleotides, the CDR3 is TGTGCCAGTAGTTGGGGGGGGAGAGATGAGCAGTTCTTC. Translation: CASSWGGRDEQFF. This chain connects TRBV19 to TRBJ2-1; the match to TRBD2 covers 7 bases. J lost 8 bases, V lost 5 bases, and 6 bases had no gene match. Looked up from germline, CDR1 is LNHDA and CDR2 is SQIVND (reference sequence). The CDR3 has 13 amino acids.